This TCR beta chain was recovered during a study of T cells after posttransplantation cyclophosphamide. Study-wide findings and caveats: Later blood repertoires were often dominated by clones from the donor CD8+ memory compartment. Blood and skin or GI T cell repertoires showed limited TRB overlap.

The table came from immunoSEQ multiplex PCR; TCRdb's copy has only in-frame clones and leaves some out. The profile shows about 15,000 clones, almost 85% of them singletons. The CDR3 is made up of 15 amino acids. CDR1 and CDR2 (germline): SGHAT, FQNNGV. Control samples came 1 year after myeloablative marrow transplants with methotrexate plus calcineurin inhibitor. As for this clone: Antigen: not known. At one end the junction does not follow the germline gene, possibly because of a read error.

This clonotype originated in a male patient aged 18 to 35 who received an allogeneic stem cell transplant from a related donor, was CMV-positive, and had no GVHD. Some T cells may have come from the graft donor. The genes are TRBV11-2 and TRBJ2-1; TRBD2 matches 10 bases. Sample: PBMCs, taken roughly 57 weeks after allogeneic stem cell transplant with calcineurin inhibitor and methotrexate. This CDR3 reads CASSLAGGPSSEQFF. DNA of the CDR3: TGTGCCAGCAGTTTAGCGGGAGGCCCCTCCAGTGAGCAGTTCTTC.